These 25 T cell receptor beta chains were all obtained from the same sample, sequenced in a study of long-term antiretroviral therapy in people with HIV (dated by TCRdb to about 2022). The immunoSEQ hsTCRB v3.0 assay was used at survey level resolution to sequence the TRB variable region. Entries here come from immuneACCESS through TCRdb and include only in-frame sequences with V and J called. Some clones fail to appear in such tables; in the studies checked, an unresolved V gene covers under half of the shortfall, and the cause of the remainder is unknown. For this sample there are roughly 20,000 clones; less than 85% appear just once. The ten largest clonotypes hold around a tenth of the sample. The sequenced sample was unsorted PBMCs, obtained 0.2 years after starting antiretroviral therapy. The receptors originated from a middle-aged woman with HIV.

The chain employs TRBV10-3 and TRBJ2-7; D is ambiguous. V was clipped by 10 bases and J by 2 bases, with 12 bases between them. Germline V gene lookup returns CDR1 ENHRY and CDR2 SYGVKD. The CDR3 runs 12 residues. The DNA of the CDR3 is TGTGCCACAGGAAGCGAGACCTACGAGCAGTACTTC. Translation: CATGSETYEQYF.

V gene TRBV5-4 combines with J gene TRBJ2-2; TRBD1 might be the D (8 bases). The V end lost 0 bases, the J end lost 5 bases, and 11 bases lay between the germline ends. CDR3 size: 15 residues. CDR1 and CDR2 from the germline V gene are SGHNT and YYREEE (reference sequence). The chain's CDR3 is CASSLDRGGTGELFF. The CDR3 nucleotides are TGTGCCAGCAGCTTGGACAGGGGGGGAACCGGGGAGCTGTTTTTT. The variable domain in full, with the rest retrieved from reference TRBV5-4 and TRBJ2-2, is ETGVTQSPTHLIKTRGQQVTLRCSSQSGHNTVSWYQQALGQGPQFIFQYYREEENGRGNFPPRFSGLQFPNYSSELNVNALELDDSALYLCASSLDRGGTGELFFGEGSRLTVL.

In this sample, this clone turned up a few times. The chain couples TRBV6-5 to TRBJ2-5; weak D call: TRBD1 (6 bases). Germline V lookup: CDR1 MNHEY, CDR2 SVGAGI. The CDR3 is 13 residues long. Trimming cost V 6 bases and J 2 bases, with 10 bases left between them. CDR3 bases: TGTGCCAGCAGCCCGGGACAACAAGAGACCCAGTACTTC. It codes for CASSPGQQETQYF.

This clone was counted a few times. The chain recombines TRBV7-6 with TRBJ2-3; the D is unclear. Germline assignment: CDR1 SGHVS and CDR2 FNYEAQ. V was pared by 3 bases and J by 2 bases, with 6 bases between. The CDR3 totals 13 residues. CDR3 loop: CASSFDNTDTQYF. The CDR3 nucleotides are TGTGCCAGCAGCTTCGACAACACAGATACGCAGTATTTT. Filled out from reference TRBV7-6 and TRBJ2-3, the complete variable domain reads GAGVSQSPRYKVTKRGQDVALRCDPISGHVSLYWYRQALGQGPEFLTYFNYEAQQDKSGLPNDRFSAERPEGSISTLTIQRTEQRDSAMYRCASSFDNTDTQYFGPGTRLTVL.

This chain joins TRBV5-4 and TRBJ1-2; D is uncertain. CDR1 is SGHNT and CDR2 is YYREEE in the germline V gene (reference sequence). Between the trimmed V and J ends, which lost 2 bases and 8 bases, there was a span of 13 bases. The CDR3 has 13 residues. The CDR3 sequence: CASSLDTVWGYTF. The CDR3 DNA sequence: TGTGCCAGCAGCTTAGACACTGTTTGGGGCTACACCTTC.

This rearrangement joins TRBV4-1 to TRBJ2-7; 9 bases fit TRBD2. Unmatched junction bases numbered 6, after V lost 4 bases and J lost 5 bases. The CDR3 runs to 14 residues. CDR1 and CDR2 (germline): MGHRA, YSYEKL. CDR3 sequence: CASSLAGLANEQYF. The CDR3 nucleotides read TGCGCCAGCAGCCTTGCGGGACTAGCCAACGAGCAGTACTTC.

This clone was observed once. The V call is TRBV6-5, the J call TRBJ2-1, with 7 nucleotides matching TRBD1. CDR1 and CDR2 from the germline V gene are MNHEY and SVGAGI. Losses at the gene ends were 0 bases for V and 16 bases for J; bases not matched to a gene: 9. The CDR3 is 13 residues long. The CDR3 sequence: CASSYSGGQGVFF. CDR3 DNA sequence: TGTGCCAGCAGTTACTCCGGTGGCCAGGGGGTTTTCTTC.

CDR3 region: CASRPYGLAGGGTGELFF. For the CDR3, the DNA is TGTGCCAGCAGACCATACGGACTAGCGGGAGGGGGCACCGGGGAGCTGTTTTTT. The rearrangement uses TRBV27 and TRBJ2-2; TRBD2 matches 15 bases. Germline V gene sequence: CDR1 MNHEY, CDR2 SMNVEV (reference sequence). Unmatched junction bases numbered 9, after V lost 6 bases and J lost 4 bases. CDR3 length: 18 amino acids.

The chain links TRBV19 to TRBJ2-2; 14 bases agree with TRBD2. Germline trimming cut 6 bases from V and 3 bases from J; bases unmatched to any gene: 0. In germline, CDR1 is LNHDA, CDR2 SQIVND (reference sequence). CDR3 length: 15 residues. Here the CDR3 reads CASRGLAGDTGELFF. DNA for the CDR3: TGTGCCAGTAGGGGACTAGCGGGAGACACCGGGGAGCTGTTTTTT.

In its sample, this clone is large. V gene TRBV4-1 combines with J gene TRBJ2-7; D is unresolved. This CDR3 comprises 14 residues. V was shortened by 1 base and J by 1 base, with 8 bases between the two germline ends. CDR1 is MGHRA and CDR2 is YSYEKL in the germline V gene. The CDR3: CASSQGAGSYEQYF. The CDR3 coding sequence is TGCGCCAGCAGCCAAGGGGCCGGTTCCTACGAGCAGTACTTC.

The J gene is TRBJ2-2, the V gene TRBV5-4, with D maybe TRBD1 (6 bases). The V end lost 6 bases, the J end lost 6 bases, and 18 bases lay between the germline ends. Germline V CDR1 and CDR2: SGHNT, YYREEE (reference sequence). The CDR3 consists of 15 residues. Here the CDR3 DNA reads TGTGCCAGCACAGTAACTACAGGGAGCGCCGGGGAGCTGTTTTTT. It translates to CASTVTTGSAGELFF. Complete variable domain (other parts from reference TRBV5-4 and TRBJ2-2): ETGVTQSPTHLIKTRGQQVTLRCSSQSGHNTVSWYQQALGQGPQFIFQYYREEENGRGNFPPRFSGLQFPNYSSELNVNALELDDSALYLCASTVTTGSAGELFFGEGSRLTVL.

The chain uses TRBV7-9 and TRBJ2-7; no clear D gene. The CDR3 loop spans 11 amino acids. V gave up 5 bases and J gave up 5 bases, with 7 bases separating them. Germline CDR1 is SEHNR and CDR2 is FQNEAQ (reference sequence). CDR3: CASSVSHEQYF. The CDR3 DNA sequence: TGTGCCAGCAGCGTTTCCCACGAGCAGTACTTC.

This clone is medium-sized within its sample. The rearrangement links TRBV7-2 to TRBJ2-2; TRBD1 aligns across 10 bases. This CDR3 region has 15 residues. Trimming removed 7 bases from V and 4 bases from J; junction bases left unmatched: 6. The germline V gene has CDR1 SGHTA and CDR2 FQGNSA. This CDR3 is CASTLRTGGTGELFF. CDR3 DNA: TGTGCCAGCACCCTAAGGACAGGGGGCACCGGGGAGCTGTTTTTT.

This rearrangement joins TRBV9 to TRBJ1-2, with 7 bases that match TRBD1. The CDR3 sequence is 15 residues long. The V and J ends lost 0 bases and 0 bases, in that order; junction bases with no gene match: 2. Germline V gene sequence: CDR1 SGDLS, CDR2 YYNGEE. CDR3 sequence: CASSVGGTANYGYTF. DNA for the CDR3: TGTGCCAGCAGCGTAGGAGGGACAGCTAACTATGGCTACACCTTC.

This chain joins TRBV5-1 and TRBJ2-1; 7 nucleotides align to TRBD1. The CDR3 covers 16 residues. Trimming took 2 bases from V and 7 from J; bases not matched to a gene: 12. Germline V gene data show CDR1 as SGHRS and CDR2 as YFSETQ. The CDR3 sequence: CASSFGTMGQRNEQFF. CDR3 coding DNA: TGCGCCAGCAGCTTCGGTACCATGGGACAGAGGAATGAGCAGTTCTTC.

V and J are TRBV27 and TRBJ1-1, with TRBD1 matching over 8 bases. With 5 bases clipped from V and 6 bases from J, the junction kept 14 bases outside the gene matches. CDR3 length: 16 amino acids. Germline V gene lookup returns CDR1 MNHEY and CDR2 SMNVEV (reference sequence). This CDR3 reads CASSPNPSGGGPEAFF. The CDR3 DNA reads TGTGCCAGCAGTCCGAACCCTTCAGGGGGCGGGCCTGAAGCTTTCTTT.

The chain employs TRBV2 and TRBJ2-7; 11 nucleotides align to TRBD2. Germline V gene sequence: CDR1 SNHLY, CDR2 FYNNEI. The junction had 5 bases not matched to a gene; V was cut back by 0 bases and J by 1 base. The CDR3 runs to 17 residues. CDR3 loop: CASSEASLAGGSYEQYF. The DNA of the CDR3 is TGTGCCAGCAGTGAAGCCTCCCTAGCGGGGGGATCCTACGAGCAGTACTTC.

This clone was detected only a few times. The CDR3 nucleotides read TGTGCCAGTAGTATCTTATACCGGGGCATTCAGTACTTC. It specifies CASSILYRGIQYF. The genes are TRBV19 and TRBJ2-4, with D perhaps TRBD2 (5 bases). CDR3 length: 13 amino acids. Germline V gene data show CDR1 as LNHDA and CDR2 as SQIVND (reference sequence). Between the trimmed V and J ends, which lost 3 bases and 9 bases, there was a span of 12 bases.

The chain combines TRBV11-2 with TRBJ1-1; D remains ambiguous. The germline V gene has CDR1 SGHAT and CDR2 FQNNGV. The CDR3 is 13 amino acids. V was shortened by 0 bases and J by 4 bases, with 6 bases between the two germline ends. CDR3 in DNA: TGTGCCAGCAGCTTAGACGCCATCACTGAAGCTTTCTTT. Translating it yields CASSLDAITEAFF.

CDR3 in amino acids: CASSTDDYGYTF. For the CDR3, the DNA is TGTGCCAGCAGTACAGACGACTATGGCTACACCTTC. The chain uses TRBV2 and TRBJ1-2; no reliable D call. The germline V gene has CDR1 SNHLY and CDR2 FYNNEI. Trimming removed 5 bases at V and 3 bases at J, with 7 bases between. CDR3 length: 12 amino acids.

The rearrangement uses TRBV23-1 and TRBJ1-2, with 8 bases fitting TRBD1. TRBV23-1 is an ORF, and what it does is uncertain. This CDR3 is 17 amino acids long. The V segment lost 4 bases and the J segment 1 base; nucleotides outside the gene matches: 11. Here the CDR3 DNA reads TGCGCCAGCAGTCTTCCCCGGTGGGGACAGGATAACTATGGCTACACCTTC. Residues: CASSLPRWGQDNYGYTF.

The genes are TRBV14 and TRBJ2-2; D remains ambiguous. Trimming took 2 bases from V and 5 from J, leaving 9 bases between them. The germline gives CDR1 SGHDN, CDR2 FVKESK. This CDR3 has 14 residues. The CDR3 nucleotides read TGTGCCAGCAGCCAACGCCAACTAACCGGGGAGCTGTTTTTT. Protein product: CASSQRQLTGELFF.

The V call is TRBV6-5, the J call TRBJ1-3, with TRBD1 matching 7 bases. The CDR3 has 15 amino acids. The V segment lost 6 bases and the J segment 1 base; nucleotides outside the gene matches: 6. Looked up from germline, CDR1 is MNHEY and CDR2 is SVGAGI. The CDR3 here is CASSPLGQSGNTIYF. CDR3 nucleotide sequence: TGTGCCAGCAGCCCCCTGGGACAGTCTGGAAACACCATATATTTT.

This chain links TRBV27 with TRBJ2-5; no reliable D call. CDR1 is MNHEY and CDR2 is SMNVEV in the germline V gene (reference sequence). The length of the CDR3 is 13 residues. The germline V and J ends were trimmed by 2 bases and 6 bases, with 10 bases remaining between them. CDR3 protein: CASSLTAYQTQYF. CDR3 coding DNA: TGTGCCAGCAGTTTAACGGCTTACCAGACCCAGTACTTC.

This chain joins TRBV4-1 and TRBJ1-4, with TRBD1 matching over 8 bases. V trimming: 6 bases; J trimming: 6 bases; junction bases outside the gene matches: 9. Per the germline V gene, CDR1 is MGHRA and CDR2 is YSYEKL. This CDR3 comprises 15 residues. The CDR3 nucleotides are TGCGCCAGCAGGCTAACGACAGGGGACTATGAAAAACTGTTTTTT. This translates into CASRLTTGDYEKLFF.